This T cell receptor (beta chain) stems from a study of Ad26.COV2.S vaccination and SARS-CoV-2 variants. Using immunoSEQ multiplex PCR, the repertoire was profiled, and TCRdb retains in-frame clones only, with some absent. Of over 85,000 clones listed, 80% are singletons. Germline assignment: CDR1 MDHEN and CDR2 SYDVKM. V lost 5 bases, J lost 3 bases, and 13 bases lay in between. The CDR3 contains 15 residues. V is TRBV28 and J is TRBJ1-4; D not resolved. This TCR came from a human donor who had recovered from COVID-19. The sequenced sample was peripheral blood, obtained after recovery from COVID-19. In nucleotides, the CDR3 is TGTGCCAGCAGTGGTCCGATGGGAGCTAATGAAAAACTGTTTTTT. This encodes CASSGPMGANEKLFF.